Listed here is a single T cell receptor beta chain. Its antigen remains unidentified. V lost 7 bases to trimming and J lost 3 bases, with 22 bases between them. The germline V gene encodes CDR1 DFQATT and CDR2 SNEGSKA (reference sequence). The CDR3 extends over 15 amino acids. MiXCR, applied by TCRdb to the 5' RACE reads, yields one record per CDR3 protein. The table includes fewer than 65,000 distinct CDR3 sequences, 5.9% detected once. This sample was taken from a study of early T cells in non-severe SARS-CoV-2 infection. Study summary: Sequencing targeted bulk RNA from unsorted whole blood, leaving chains unpaired. Study findings and constraints: VDJdb-based matching was biased toward anti-spike CD8 responses and missed private and CD4 specificities.

The source material was whole blood, sampled at baseline. The rearrangement joins TRBV20-1 to TRBJ2-7, with a tentative D call TRBD1 (7 bases). This TCR was recovered from an adult who was a healthcare worker with PCR-confirmed SARS-CoV-2 infection or an uninfected control (not recorded which). CDR3 protein: CSGNSLGGGGYEQYF. Here the CDR3 DNA reads TGCAGTGGTAATAGTCTAGGAGGGGGCGGCTACGAGCAGTACTTC.